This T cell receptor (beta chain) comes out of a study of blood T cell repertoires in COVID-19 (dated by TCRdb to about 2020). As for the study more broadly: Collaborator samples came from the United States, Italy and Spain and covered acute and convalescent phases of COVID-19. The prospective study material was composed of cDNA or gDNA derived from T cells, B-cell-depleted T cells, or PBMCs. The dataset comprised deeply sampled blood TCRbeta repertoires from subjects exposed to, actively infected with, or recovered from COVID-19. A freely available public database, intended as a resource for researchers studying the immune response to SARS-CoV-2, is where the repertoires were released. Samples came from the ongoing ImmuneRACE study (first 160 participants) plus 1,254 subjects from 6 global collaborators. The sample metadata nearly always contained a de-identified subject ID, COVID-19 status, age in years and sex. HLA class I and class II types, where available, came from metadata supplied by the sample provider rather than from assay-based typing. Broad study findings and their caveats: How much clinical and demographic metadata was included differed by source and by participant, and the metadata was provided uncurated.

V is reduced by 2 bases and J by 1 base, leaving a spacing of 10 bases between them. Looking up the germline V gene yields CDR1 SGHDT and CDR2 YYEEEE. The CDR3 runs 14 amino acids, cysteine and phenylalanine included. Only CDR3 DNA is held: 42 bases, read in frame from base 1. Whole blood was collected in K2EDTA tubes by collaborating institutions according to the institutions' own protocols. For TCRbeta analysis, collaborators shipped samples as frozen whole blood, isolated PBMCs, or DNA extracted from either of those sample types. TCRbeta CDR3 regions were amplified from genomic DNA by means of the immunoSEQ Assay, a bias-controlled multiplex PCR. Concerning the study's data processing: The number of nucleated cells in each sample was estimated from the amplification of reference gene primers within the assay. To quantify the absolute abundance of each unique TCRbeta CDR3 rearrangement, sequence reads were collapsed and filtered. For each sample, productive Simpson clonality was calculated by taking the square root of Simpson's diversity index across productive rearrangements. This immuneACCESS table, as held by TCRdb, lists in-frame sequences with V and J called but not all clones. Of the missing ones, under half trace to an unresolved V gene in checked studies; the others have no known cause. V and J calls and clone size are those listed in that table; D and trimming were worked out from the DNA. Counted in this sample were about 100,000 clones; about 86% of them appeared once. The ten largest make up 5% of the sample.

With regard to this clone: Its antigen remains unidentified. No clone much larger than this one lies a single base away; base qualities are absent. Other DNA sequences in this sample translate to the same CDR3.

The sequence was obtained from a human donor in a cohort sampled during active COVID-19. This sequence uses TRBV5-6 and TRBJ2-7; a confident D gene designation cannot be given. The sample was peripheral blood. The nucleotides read TGTGCCAGCAGCTTCGGTACAGTTTCCTACGAGCAGTACTTC. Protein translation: CASSFGTVSYEQYF.